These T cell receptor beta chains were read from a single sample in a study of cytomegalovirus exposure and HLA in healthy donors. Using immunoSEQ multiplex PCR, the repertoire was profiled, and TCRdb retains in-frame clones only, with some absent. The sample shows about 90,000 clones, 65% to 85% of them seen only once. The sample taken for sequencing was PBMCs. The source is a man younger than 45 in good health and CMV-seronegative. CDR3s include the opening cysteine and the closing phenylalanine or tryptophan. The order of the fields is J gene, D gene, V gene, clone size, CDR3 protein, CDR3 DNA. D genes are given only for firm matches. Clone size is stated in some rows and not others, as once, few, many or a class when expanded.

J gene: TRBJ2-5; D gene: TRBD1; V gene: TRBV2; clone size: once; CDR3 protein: CASRGTGRETQYF; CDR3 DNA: TGTGCCAGCAGAGGGACAGGGCGAGAGACCCAGTACTTC
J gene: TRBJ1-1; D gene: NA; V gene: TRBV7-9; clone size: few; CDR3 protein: CASSLGWGDDTEAFF; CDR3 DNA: TGTGCCAGCAGCTTAGGGTGGGGGGATGACACTGAAGCTTTCTTT
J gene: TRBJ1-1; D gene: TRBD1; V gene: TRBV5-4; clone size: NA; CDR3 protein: CASSLPPPGQGTTEAFF; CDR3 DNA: TGTGCCAGCAGCTTACCCCCACCGGGACAGGGGACCACTGAAGCTTTCTTT
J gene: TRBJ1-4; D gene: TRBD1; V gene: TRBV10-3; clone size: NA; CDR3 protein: CAISEGGQGKEKLFF; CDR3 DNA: TGTGCCATCAGTGAGGGAGGACAGGGGAAGGAAAAACTGTTTTTT
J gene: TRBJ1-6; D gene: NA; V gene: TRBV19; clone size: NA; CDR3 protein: CASTQGTNSPLHF; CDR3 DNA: TGTGCCAGTACCCAGGGGACTAATTCACCCCTCCACTTT
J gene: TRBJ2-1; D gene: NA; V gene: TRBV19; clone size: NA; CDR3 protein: CASSIDQGREQFF; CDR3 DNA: TGTGCCAGTAGTATAGATCAGGGGCGGGAGCAGTTCTTC
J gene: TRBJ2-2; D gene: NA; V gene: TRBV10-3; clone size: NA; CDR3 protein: CAISLSQVSGELFF; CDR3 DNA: TGTGCCATCAGTCTAAGTCAGGTCAGCGGGGAGCTGTTTTTT
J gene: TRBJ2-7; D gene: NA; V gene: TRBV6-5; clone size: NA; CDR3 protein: CASSYTAGASYEQYF; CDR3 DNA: TGTGCCAGCAGTTACACCGCAGGGGCTTCCTACGAGCAGTACTTC
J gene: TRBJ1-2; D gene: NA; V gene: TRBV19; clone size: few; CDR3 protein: CASIGFYGYTF; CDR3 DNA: TGTGCCAGTATCGGGTTCTATGGCTACACCTTC
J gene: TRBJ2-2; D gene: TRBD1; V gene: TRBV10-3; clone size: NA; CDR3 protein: CASAGTEKTGELFF; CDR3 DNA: TGTGCCAGCGCCGGGACAGAAAAAACCGGGGAGCTGTTTTTT
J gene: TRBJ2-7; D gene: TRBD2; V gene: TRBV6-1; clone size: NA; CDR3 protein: CASSLQRDSYEQYF; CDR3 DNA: TGTGCCAGCAGCCTACAGCGGGATTCCTACGAGCAGTACTTC
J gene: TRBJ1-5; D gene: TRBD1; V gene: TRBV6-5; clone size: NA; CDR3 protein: CASRQGSQSNQPQHF; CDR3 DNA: TGTGCCAGCAGACAGGGGTCTCAGAGCAATCAGCCCCAGCATTTT
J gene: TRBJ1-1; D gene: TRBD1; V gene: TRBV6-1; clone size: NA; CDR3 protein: CASRRQGAAEAFF; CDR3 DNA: TGTGCCAGCAGGCGACAGGGGGCGGCCGAAGCCTTCTTT
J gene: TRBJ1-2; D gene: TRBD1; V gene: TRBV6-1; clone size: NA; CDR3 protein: CASSAPGQGAYGYTF; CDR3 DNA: TGTGCCAGCAGTGCTCCGGGACAGGGAGCGTATGGCTACACCTTC
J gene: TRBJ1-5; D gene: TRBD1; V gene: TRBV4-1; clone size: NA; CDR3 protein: CASSQSGTEYQPQHF; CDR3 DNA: TGCGCCAGCAGCCAATCCGGGACAGAATATCAGCCCCAGCATTTT
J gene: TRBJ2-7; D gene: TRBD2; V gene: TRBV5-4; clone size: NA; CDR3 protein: CASSFGLAGGNDEQYF; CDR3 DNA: TGTGCCAGCAGCTTCGGACTAGCGGGGGGGAACGACGAGCAGTACTTC